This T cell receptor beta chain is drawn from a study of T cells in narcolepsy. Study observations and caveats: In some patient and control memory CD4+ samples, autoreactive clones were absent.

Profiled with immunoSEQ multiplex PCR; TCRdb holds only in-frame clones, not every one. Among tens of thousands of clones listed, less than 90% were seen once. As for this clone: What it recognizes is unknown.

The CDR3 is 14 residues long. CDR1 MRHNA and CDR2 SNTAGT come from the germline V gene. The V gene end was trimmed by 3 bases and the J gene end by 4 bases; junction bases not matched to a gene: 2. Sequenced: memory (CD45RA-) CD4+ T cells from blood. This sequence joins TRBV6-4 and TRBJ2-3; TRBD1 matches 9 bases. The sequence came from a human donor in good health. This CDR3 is CASSETGGADTQYF. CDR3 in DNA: TGTGCCAGCAGTGAAACAGGGGGCGCAGATACGCAGTATTTT.